The 21 T cell receptor beta chains below were found in one sample sequenced in a study of T cells in women clearing cervical HPV infection. Profiling relied on immunoSEQ multiplex PCR, and the TCRdb table lists in-frame clones only, not all of them. In total, the table holds 20,000 to 25,000 clones. Sequenced material: blood buffy coat. The receptors here all came from a woman aged 18 to 69 with a cervical HPV16 infection that either progressed to CIN3+ or cleared (not recorded which).

As regards this clone: The read terminates 3 residues ahead of where the CDR3 ends, so the germline J gene completes it. This chain connects TRBV6-1 to TRBJ2-1, with 10 bases that match TRBD1. The CDR3 consists of 17 residues. V was pared by 2 bases and J by 7 bases, with 11 bases of the junction left unmatched. Germline assignment: CDR1 MNHNS and CDR2 SASEGT. CDR3 loop: CASSETSGTGVGNEQFF. The sequenced part of the CDR3 DNA is TGTGCCAGCAGTGAAACTTCCGGGACAGGGGTTGGTAATGAG.

Turning to this clone: The sequenced fragment ends 3 residues before the CDR3 boundary, so the rest is inferred from the germline J gene. V usage is TRBV7-2 and J usage is TRBJ2-7; TRBD2 aligns across 7 bases. Trimming took 5 bases from V and 1 from J; bases not matched to a gene: 8. The CDR3 is made up of 15 amino acids. The germline gives CDR1 SGHTA, CDR2 FQGNSA. Incomplete CDR3 DNA: TGTGCCAGCAGCGTCAGCGGGGTCAATTCCTACGAG. This translates into CASSVSGVNSYE. From start to end, the CDR3 is CASSVSGVNSYEQYF.

As for this clone: The CDR3 end falls 3 residues outside the read, so it is completed with the germline J gene. The rearrangement links TRBV19 to TRBJ2-5; 7 nucleotides agree with TRBD1. This CDR3 comprises 13 residues. Per germline, CDR1 LNHDA and CDR2 SQIVND (reference sequence). After removal of 4 bases from V and 2 bases from J, the junction contained 1 base not matched to a gene. Incomplete CDR3 DNA: TGTGCCAGTAGTACGACAGGGCAAGAGACC. This sequence encodes CASSTTGQET. In full, the CDR3 is CASSTTGQETQYF.

On this clone: The DNA ends 3 residues before the CDR3 does, and the rest of the CDR3 is filled in from the germline J gene. The rearrangement joins TRBV7-7 to TRBJ2-3; TRBD2 might be the D (6 bases). This CDR3 is 15 amino acids long. Germline assignment: CDR1 SSHAT and CDR2 FNYEAQ (reference sequence). With 3 bases removed from V and 4 bases from J, the gap between germline ends came to 14 bases. This CDR3 reads CASSFGAGSADTQYF. The sequenced part of the CDR3 DNA is TGTGCCAGCAGCTTCGGGGCGGGGTCGGCAGATACG.

As concerns this clone: The read ends 3 residues shy of where the CDR3 ends; the end is completed using the germline J gene. This sequence joins TRBV7-2 and TRBJ1-2; D is unresolved. The CDR3 length is 14 residues. V dropped 5 bases and J dropped 1 base, with 11 bases sitting between them. In germline, CDR1 is SGHTA, CDR2 FQGNSA. The DNA read from the CDR3 is TGTGCCAGCAGCCTCGGGGTGGGTAACTATGGC. Its translation is CASSLGVGNYG. The CDR3 in its entirety is CASSLGVGNYGYTF.

The part of the CDR3 DNA that was read is TGTGCCAGCAGCCTAGGCAATCAGCCC. The encoded protein is CASSLGNQP. The entire CDR3 reads CASSLGNQPQHF. The genes are TRBV14 and TRBJ1-5, with no clear D. The missing CDR3 end, 3 residues past where the read stops, is filled in from the germline J gene. CDR1 is SGHDN, CDR2 FVKESK, per germline. The ends were cut back, 4 bases at V and 2 bases at J, with 3 bases in the middle. CDR3 size: 12 residues.

Points on this clone: The CDR3 end falls 3 residues outside the read, so it is completed with the germline J gene. The J gene is TRBJ2-3, the V gene TRBV4-2; D is possibly TRBD2 (5 bases). The germline V gene encodes CDR1 LGHNA and CDR2 YNFKEQ. V shed 1 base and J shed 1 base, with 9 bases lying between them. This CDR3 region has 15 residues. Incomplete CDR3 DNA: TGTGCCAGCAGCCAAGTAGATAGCGGCACAGATACG. Translation gives CASSQVDSGTDT. The CDR3 reads in full as CASSQVDSGTDTQYF.

Turning to this clone: The CDR3 is cut off 3 residues early in the read; its end comes from the germline J gene. The V gene is TRBV2, the J gene TRBJ2-2; D unclear. The CDR3 contains 15 residues. CDR1 and CDR2 from the germline V gene are SNHLY and FYNNEI. V dropped 3 bases and J dropped 1 base, with 9 bases sitting between them. Partial CDR3 DNA: TGTGCCAGCAGTGAGAAGGCACGGAACACCGGGGAG. Protein product: CASSEKARNTGE. Given in full, the CDR3 is CASSEKARNTGELFF.

Points on this clone: Coverage ceases 3 residues before the CDR3 finishes, and the germline J gene fills in the end. The V call is TRBV6-4, the J call TRBJ2-7, with TRBD2 identical over 11 bases. Trimming removed 6 bases from V and 6 bases from J; junction bases left unmatched: 10. This CDR3 is built from 15 residues. Germline-derived CDR1 and CDR2 are MRHNA and SNTAGT. CDR3 DNA, as far as it was read: TGTGCCAGCAGCACCCTCCTAGCGGGGGGCCTCGAG. Translating it yields CASSTLLAGGLE. In full, the CDR3 reads CASSTLLAGGLEQYF.

Notes on this clone: The read ends 3 residues early relative to the CDR3; the germline J gene fills the gap. This chain connects TRBV20-1 to TRBJ2-7, with 7 bases lining up with TRBD2. Germline CDR1 is DFQATT and CDR2 is SNEGSKA (reference sequence). Unmatched junction bases numbered 8, after V lost 7 bases and J lost 2 bases. This CDR3 is built from 13 residues. CDR3 sequence reads: CSGVGGSTYEQYF. The CDR3 DNA, read in part, is TGCAGTGGGGTCGGCGGGAGCACCTACGAG.

On this clone: The CDR3 extends 3 residues past the end of the read, so its final part is completed from the germline J gene. The gene calls are TRBV19 and TRBJ1-2; D not certain. From germline, CDR1 is LNHDA and CDR2 SQIVND (reference sequence). The CDR3 covers 16 residues. The CDR3: CASSRRPGRSSYDYTF. The covered CDR3 bases are TGTGCCAGTAGTAGGCGCCCGGGTCGAAGCTCCTACGAC. Variable domain in full (rest from reference TRBV19 and TRBJ1-2): DGGITQSPKYLFRKEGQNVTLSCEQNLNHDAMYWYRQDPGQGLRLIYYSQIVNDFQKGDIAEGYSVSREKKESFPLTVTSAQKNPTAFYLCASSRRPGRSSYDYTFGSGTRLTVV.

About this clone itself: The read halts 3 residues ahead of the CDR3 end, with the missing end drawn from the germline J gene. The rearrangement links TRBV20-1 to TRBJ2-3; 7 bases line up with TRBD2. The CDR3 totals 16 residues. CDR1 is DFQATT and CDR2 is SNEGSKA in the germline V gene (reference sequence). J lost 2 bases, V lost 5 bases, and 13 bases had no gene match. The CDR3 loop reads CSARPGVAGHTDTQYF. Partial CDR3 DNA: TGCAGTGCTCGACCCGGGGTAGCGGGTCACACAGATACG.

As to this clone: The CDR3 extends 3 residues past the end of the read, so its final part is completed from the germline J gene. The chain has TRBV19 and TRBJ2-1, with 7 bases identical to TRBD2. CDR3 length: 15 residues. Trimming took 4 bases from V and 6 from J; bases not matched to a gene: 9. CDR1 and CDR2 (germline): LNHDA, SQIVND (reference sequence). The CDR3 is CASSTGLGGVNEQFF. The part of the CDR3 DNA that was read is TGTGCCAGTAGTACAGGGTTGGGGGGGGTCAATGAG.

A note on this clone: One end of the junction varies from germline; a read error may be responsible. The read falls 3 residues short of the CDR3 end, and the missing part is taken from the germline J gene. The chain joins TRBV20-1 to TRBJ1-6, with D maybe TRBD1 (6 bases). Germline lookup yields CDR1 DFQATT and CDR2 SNEGSKA (reference sequence). The CDR3 totals 14 residues. The CDR3 loop reads CGARGHRENSPLHF. The part of the CDR3 DNA that was read is TGCGGTGCTAGAGGCCACAGGGAGAATTCACCC.

To note about this clone: The read halts 3 residues ahead of the CDR3 end, with the missing end drawn from the germline J gene. The chain links TRBV20-1 to TRBJ2-7, with D maybe TRBD1 (7 bases). Germline CDR1 is DFQATT and CDR2 is SNEGSKA (reference sequence). The CDR3 is 15 amino acids. With 2 bases removed from V and 1 base from J, the gap between germline ends came to 15 bases. CDR3 DNA (partial): TGCAGTGCTAGACCCTCCTCAGGGGGGTCCTACGAG. Protein product: CSARPSSGGSYE. The full CDR3 protein is CSARPSSGGSYEQYF.

In the case of this clone: The read stops 3 residues short of the end of the CDR3; the missing end is completed from the germline J gene. The V and J genes are TRBV6-1 and TRBJ1-5, with unresolved D. Per the germline V gene, CDR1 is MNHNS and CDR2 is SASEGT. Trimming removed 3 bases from V and 6 bases from J, with 18 bases in between. The CDR3 sequence is 16 residues long. The CDR3 sequence: CASSDLGVPRSQPQHF. The sequenced part of the CDR3 DNA is TGTGCCAGCAGTGATCTGGGCGTGCCCCGCAGTCAGCCC.

Notes on this clone: The read ends 3 residues early relative to the CDR3; the germline J gene fills the gap. The V call is TRBV4-1, the J call TRBJ1-6, with 9 nucleotides matching TRBD1. With V trimmed by 6 bases and J by 11 bases, 11 bases remained unmatched. Germline-derived CDR1 and CDR2 are MGHRA and YSYEKL. The CDR3 contains 15 residues. This chain's CDR3 is CASRQTGTGSTPLHF. The sequenced part of the CDR3 DNA is TGCGCCAGCAGGCAGACCGGGACAGGGAGTACACCC.

Regarding this clone: The CDR3 is cut off 3 residues early in the read; its end comes from the germline J gene. This rearrangement joins TRBV5-1 to TRBJ2-4, with 10 bases matching TRBD2. The CDR3 is 16 residues long. From germline, CDR1 is SGHRS and CDR2 YFSETQ. The CDR3 sequence: CASSWGSAGGPGTQYF. The covered CDR3 bases are TGCGCCAGCAGCTGGGGCTCAGCGGGAGGGCCGGGGACT. Full variable domain (rest looked up from reference TRBV5-1 and TRBJ2-4): KAGVTQTPRYLIKTRGQQVTLSCSPISGHRSVSWYQQTPGQGLQFLFEYFSETQRNKGNFPGRFSGRQFSNSRSEMNVSTLELGDSALYLCASSWGSAGGPGTQYFGAGTRLSVL.

Comments on this clone: The read falls 3 residues short of the CDR3 end, and the missing part is taken from the germline J gene. This chain joins TRBV19 and TRBJ1-2; D perhaps matches TRBD1 (6 bases). Germline V gene data show CDR1 as LNHDA and CDR2 as SQIVND (reference sequence). The CDR3 totals 14 residues. The CDR3 spells CASKRQVPGNDYTF. The sequenced part of the CDR3 DNA is TGTGCCAGTAAACGACAGGTGCCTGGCAATGAC.

For this clone: The CDR3 end falls 3 residues outside the read, so it is completed with the germline J gene. The V and J genes are TRBV6-2 or TRBV6-3 and TRBJ1-1; D remains unclear. The V end lost 5 bases, the J end lost 4 bases, and 14 bases lay between the germline ends. Germline V gene sequence: CDR1 MNHEY, CDR2 SVGEGT. This CDR3 spans 14 amino acids. Incomplete CDR3 DNA: TGTGCCAGCAGTAAGGGTCGGCTGAGCACTGAA. Translating it yields CASSKGRLSTE. The whole CDR3 sequence reads CASSKGRLSTEAFF.

As to this clone: The read halts 3 residues ahead of the CDR3 end, with the missing end drawn from the germline J gene. The V call is TRBV19, the J call TRBJ2-2, with 11 bases matching TRBD2. Germline assignment: CDR1 LNHDA and CDR2 SQIVND (reference sequence). V was clipped by 4 bases and J by 6 bases; unmatched bases: 7. This CDR3 spans 16 amino acids. CDR3 DNA (partial): TGTGCCAGTAGTAAACTAGCGGGGGCGCCACCCGGGGAG. Translated, it gives CASSKLAGAPPGE. The full CDR3 protein is CASSKLAGAPPGELFF.